These 24 T cell receptor beta chains came from one sample sequenced in a study of graft-versus-host responses after intestinal transplantation. Method: immunoSEQ multiplex PCR; TCRdb's copy keeps in-frame clones and lacks some. The data contain about 47,000 clones, over 85% of them singletons. Material: PBMCs, obtained about 120 weeks after a first intestinal transplant, on the day of a second. The receptors come from a human patient who received an intestinal transplant, so some T cells may come from the graft donor.

The chain recombines TRBV30 with TRBJ2-1; D unclear. V was shortened by 2 bases and J by 0 bases, with 11 bases between the two germline ends. The CDR3 extends over 15 amino acids. CDR1 is GTSNPN and CDR2 is SVGIG in the germline V gene (reference sequence). For the CDR3, the DNA is TGTGCCTGGAGTCTCGACTCGAGCTCCTACAATGAGCAGTTCTTC. Residues: CAWSLDSSSYNEQFF.

The chain's CDR3 is CASTKGGPYNEQFF. The CDR3 DNA reads TGTGCCAGCACCAAAGGCGGACCCTACAATGAGCAGTTCTTC. The chain is built from TRBV28 and TRBJ2-1; D gene ambiguous. Trimming left V 7 bases short and J 2 bases short, with 12 bases between. The CDR3 consists of 14 residues. The germline V gene has CDR1 MDHEN and CDR2 SYDVKM.

V and J are TRBV25-1 and TRBJ1-4; no definite D call. V was shortened by 4 bases and J by 8 bases, with 11 bases between the two germline ends. Germline CDR1 and CDR2: MGHDK and SYGVNS. CDR3 size: 13 residues. The CDR3 loop is CASSVGEWEKLFF. The CDR3 DNA is TGTGCCAGCAGTGTCGGGGAGTGGGAAAAACTGTTTTTT.

This chain links TRBV6-5 with TRBJ1-2; D gene ambiguous. V was shortened by 2 bases and J by 0 bases, with 10 bases between the two germline ends. Germline assignment: CDR1 MNHEY and CDR2 SVGAGI. The CDR3 consists of 15 residues. The CDR3 loop is CASSYGRISNYGYTF. The CDR3 coding sequence is TGTGCCAGCAGTTACGGTCGGATTTCTAACTATGGCTACACCTTC.

The chain uses TRBV7-9 and TRBJ2-6; 8 nucleotides align to TRBD1. Losses at the gene ends were 7 bases for V and 0 bases for J; bases not matched to a gene: 5. The CDR3 extends over 16 amino acids. Germline V gene sequence: CDR1 SEHNR, CDR2 FQNEAQ (reference sequence). The DNA for the CDR3 is TGTGCCAGCAATCGGCAGGGGGCCTCTGGGGCCAACGTCCTGACTTTC. It is translated as CASNRQGASGANVLTF.

The rearrangement links TRBV11-3 to TRBJ2-5; weak D call: TRBD2 (6 bases). From germline, CDR1 is SGHNT and CDR2 YENEEA. The length of the CDR3 is 16 residues. V was cut by 1 base and J by 3 bases, with 15 bases left in between. DNA of the CDR3: TGTGCCAGCAGCTTAGGCGCCGGGACTCCCGAAGAGACCCAGTACTTC. Residues: CASSLGAGTPEETQYF.

The rearrangement uses TRBV7-6 and TRBJ2-1; maybe TRBD2 (5 bases). The length of the CDR3 is 15 residues. Germline V gives CDR1 SGHVS, CDR2 FNYEAQ. Trimming removed 2 bases from V and 5 bases from J, with 13 bases in between. In DNA, the CDR3 is TGTGCCAGCAGCTTAATGGGAGCGGTGAACAATGAGCAGTTCTTC. Residues: CASSLMGAVNNEQFF.

The rearrangement joins TRBV10-1 to TRBJ2-6; D gene ambiguous. V gave up 3 bases and J gave up 2 bases, with 5 bases separating them. In germline, CDR1 is WNHNN, CDR2 SYGVQD (reference sequence). The CDR3 has 14 residues. The CDR3 reads CASSDGAGANVLTF. The CDR3 DNA reads TGCGCCAGCAGTGACGGTGCTGGGGCCAACGTCCTGACTTTC.

This chain joins TRBV11-2 and TRBJ1-2; possibly TRBD1 for D (5 bases). The CDR3 is made up of 15 amino acids. V dropped 4 bases and J dropped 4 bases, with 16 bases sitting between them. Germline CDR1 and CDR2: SGHAT and FQNNGV. Here the CDR3 DNA reads TGTGCCAGCAGCTCCGTAGGAGGGGACCTCTATGGCTACACCTTC. Its protein is CASSSVGGDLYGYTF.

The V and J genes are TRBV18 and TRBJ1-2; 8 bases are a match to TRBD1. V dropped 3 bases and J dropped 4; count of bases not matched to a gene: 4. The V gene's germline CDR1 is KGHSH and CDR2 LQKENI. The CDR3 sequence is 14 residues long. The CDR3 here is CASSPTGATYGYTF. CDR3 bases: TGTGCCAGCTCACCGACAGGGGCGACCTATGGCTACACCTTC.

This clone was recorded a few times. The J gene is TRBJ2-7, the V gene TRBV14, with 7 bases matching TRBD2. The CDR3 has 13 amino acids. CDR1 and CDR2 (germline): SGHDN, FVKESK. J gave up 4 bases and V 2 bases, and 2 bases lay outside the gene matches. DNA for the CDR3: TGTGCCAGCAGCCAATGGGGGGGGTACGAGCAGTACTTC. This translates into CASSQWGGYEQYF.

The CDR3 DNA reads as TGTGCCAGCAGCCAAGAGGGCGGGAGAGCCTACAATGAGCAGTTCTTC. Protein sequence: CASSQEGGRAYNEQFF. The chain joins TRBV4-2 to TRBJ2-1; TRBD2 agrees at 7 bases. Germline assignment: CDR1 LGHNA and CDR2 YNFKEQ. The CDR3 runs 16 residues. V trimming: 0 bases; J trimming: 2 bases; junction bases outside the gene matches: 4.

V gene TRBV6-1 combines with J gene TRBJ1-2; unclear D gene. The CDR3 sequence is 13 residues long. CDR1 MNHNS and CDR2 SASEGT come from the germline V gene. V lost 5 bases and J 2 bases, leaving 9 bases between the germline ends. CDR3 sequence reads: CASSPDRNYGYTF. Written as DNA, the CDR3 is TGTGCCAGCAGTCCCGACCGCAACTATGGCTACACCTTC.

The chain has TRBV7-9 and TRBJ1-2; D remains ambiguous. CDR1 and CDR2 (germline): SEHNR, FQNEAQ (reference sequence). Trimming pared 4 bases from V and 4 bases from J, leaving 19 bases between. The length of the CDR3 is 16 residues. The CDR3 spells CASSSTRVVLVYGYTF. In DNA, the CDR3 is TGTGCCAGCAGCTCTACCCGGGTGGTTCTCGTCTATGGCTACACCTTC.

The chain uses TRBV7-8 and TRBJ2-2; D might be TRBD1 (6 bases). V lost 2 bases to trimming and J lost 4 bases, with 14 bases between them. This CDR3 has 16 residues. The germline V gene has CDR1 SGHVS and CDR2 FQNEAQ. The CDR3 spells CASSLKQGLGTGELFF. The CDR3 bases are TGTGCCAGCAGCTTAAAGCAGGGGCTAGGCACCGGGGAGCTGTTTTTT.

This clone has a handful of counts. The chain combines TRBV2 with TRBJ2-7; D perhaps matches TRBD2 (5 bases). Per the germline V gene, CDR1 is SNHLY and CDR2 is FYNNEI. The length of the CDR3 is 14 residues. Trimming took 6 bases from V and 1 from J, leaving 13 bases between them. The DNA of the CDR3 is TGTGCCAGCAGAGCCGGGATGACTTCCTACGAGCAGTACTTC. It is translated as CASRAGMTSYEQYF.

This chain joins TRBV30 and TRBJ2-5, with 7 bases aligning to TRBD1. Germline CDR1 and CDR2: GTSNPN and SVGIG (reference sequence). V trimming: 2 bases; J trimming: 5 bases; junction bases outside the gene matches: 11. The CDR3 runs to 15 residues. The CDR3 coding sequence is TGTGCCTGGAGTAAGGGGGCAGGGGAGATGGAGACCCAGTACTTC. This encodes CAWSKGAGEMETQYF.

The rearrangement links TRBV25-1 to TRBJ1-1; D is possibly TRBD1 (5 bases). The length of the CDR3 is 13 residues. Germline assignment: CDR1 MGHDK and CDR2 SYGVNS. The V and J ends lost 6 bases and 4 bases respectively, with 12 bases between them. The CDR3 bases are TGTGCCAGCAGGACAGTCATGGGCACTGAAGCTTTCTTT. This codes for CASRTVMGTEAFF.

The rearrangement joins TRBV5-5 to TRBJ1-5; D gene uncertain. V was cut by 4 bases and J by 0 bases, with 14 bases left in between. The length of the CDR3 is 16 residues. Germline V gene lookup returns CDR1 SGHKS and CDR2 YYEKEE (reference sequence). This chain's CDR3 is CASSPDRPYSNQPQHF. Here the CDR3 DNA reads TGTGCCAGCAGCCCGGACCGGCCCTATAGCAATCAGCCCCAGCATTTT. The full variable domain, rest sourced from reference TRBV5-5 and TRBJ1-5, is DAGVTQSPTHLIKTRGQQVTLRCSPISGHKSVSWYQQVLGQGPQFIFQYYEKEERGRGNFPDRFSARQFPNYSSELNVNALLLGDSALYLCASSPDRPYSNQPQHFGDGTRLSIL.

This sequence joins TRBV5-1 and TRBJ2-2, with D maybe TRBD1 (7 bases). V was clipped by 1 base and J by 4 bases, with 8 bases between them. Germline CDR1 is SGHRS and CDR2 is YFSETQ. The CDR3 contains 14 residues. CDR3 in DNA: TGCGCCAGCAGCTTGCAGGGGGGCACCGGGGAGCTGTTTTTT. Translated, it gives CASSLQGGTGELFF.

The rearrangement links TRBV28 to TRBJ2-3; the match to TRBD2 covers 11 bases. The CDR3 consists of 14 residues. Germline V CDR1 and CDR2: MDHEN, SYDVKM. Trimming took 9 bases from V and 2 from J; bases not matched to a gene: 4. CDR3 coding DNA: TGTGCCAGTCTAGCGGGAGGCTTCACAGATACGCAGTATTTT. It yields the protein CASLAGGFTDTQYF.

The chain recombines TRBV18 with TRBJ2-1; no definite D call. Germline CDR1 reads KGHSH; CDR2 reads LQKENI. This CDR3 is built from 13 residues. Deletions cut 2 bases from V and 7 bases from J, with 9 bases between. The CDR3 spells CASSPILPNEQFF. The CDR3 region has the DNA TGTGCCAGCTCACCAATTCTTCCTAATGAGCAGTTCTTC.

This chain uses TRBV7-2 with TRBJ2-7; TRBD2 aligns across 10 bases. Germline assignment: CDR1 SGHTA and CDR2 FQGNSA. The CDR3 is 17 amino acids. V lost 5 bases, J lost 3 bases, and 13 bases stayed unmatched. CDR3 nucleotide sequence: TGTGCCAGCAGCCGGAAGGGGGGACTAGCGCTTGACTACGAGCAGTACTTC. It translates to CASSRKGGLALDYEQYF.

The chain couples TRBV18 to TRBJ1-1; D might be TRBD1 (6 bases). This CDR3 region has 14 residues. V lost 5 bases and J 1 base, leaving 11 bases between the germline ends. In germline, CDR1 is KGHSH, CDR2 LQKENI. This CDR3 reads CASSSGQKNTEAFF. In DNA form, the CDR3 reads TGTGCCAGCTCATCAGGACAGAAGAACACTGAAGCTTTCTTT.